The present TCR beta chain was sequenced within a study of CD8 T cells in ankylosing spondylitis. Looked up from germline, CDR1 is DFQATT and CDR2 is SNEGSKA (reference sequence). V lost 0 bases and J lost 3; bases outside the gene matches: 5. The CDR3 runs to 15 residues. This clonotype was picked up many times. Each CDR3 protein is one row after TCRdb ran MiXCR on the 5' RACE reads. The repertoire holds 200,000 to 300,000 distinct CDR3 sequences, with roughly a tenth as singletons. The sequence derives from a male donor with ankylosing spondylitis or in good health (not recorded which). The specimen sequenced was blood, either unsorted or a sorted T cell fraction (not recorded which). J is TRBJ2-3 and V is TRBV20-1; TRBD2 matches 8 bases. The CDR3 region has the DNA TGCAGTGCTAGAGATCTGGGACTAGGAACAGATACGCAGTATTTT. Its protein is CSARDLGLGTDTQYF.